The clone carrying this TCR beta chain occurred many times. This sample is part of a study of human T cells and chemical hapten exposure. As for time point: patch test 2, 6 weeks after DPC sensitization. Treatment meaning: therapeutic diphenylcyclopropenone sensitization with weekly scalp DPC. TCRdb reanalysed the RACE reads using MiXCR and keeps one entry per CDR3 protein. This table has approximately 80,000 distinct CDR3 sequences, roughly 10% appearing once. The TCR comes from a woman in her 30s with alopecia areata. Some clones in this sample may be carry-over from other donors' samples. The sequencing here drew on whole blood, taken in connection with sensitization to the hapten diphenylcyclopropenone (DPC).

CDR3 DNA sequence: TGTGCCAGCAGTGCCGGGACAGGTTACGAGCAGTACTTC. Translated: CASSAGTGYEQYF. The genes are TRBV28 and TRBJ2-7; TRBD1 matches 8 bases. J was trimmed by 4 bases and V by 5 bases; bases with no gene match: 4. This CDR3 comprises 13 residues. Germline V gene data show CDR1 as MDHEN and CDR2 as SYDVKM.